This entry lists 10 T cell receptor beta chains sequenced from one sample in a study of identical twins (dated by TCRdb to the mid-2010s). The method was 5' RACE. Sequencing took place on an Illumina HiSeq 2000. TCRdb ran its own pipeline on the public reads, namely fastp trimming at Q25 and MiXCR clone calling, and kept in-frame beta chains. Each record represents a unique CDR3 protein, reported with the most common genes and DNA among its rows. Across this sample there are about 190,000 distinct CDR3 sequences, with around a sixth seen only once. The ten largest make up about 38% of the sample. A further study also used this sample, focusing on T cells expressing NK-cell markers.

The sample consisted of CD8+ T cells sorted from blood. These receptors originate from a woman under 30 in good health.

This clonotype was counted a few times. The chain has TRBV2 and TRBJ2-7; D is undetermined. Germline values: CDR1 SNHLY, CDR2 FYNNEI. This CDR3 spans 11 amino acids. V was cut by 3 bases and J by 2 bases, with 2 bases left in between. CDR3 residues: CASSDPYEQYF. For the CDR3, the DNA is TGTGCCAGCAGTGATCCCTACGAGCAGTACTTC.

This CDR3 is CSARIAGADTQYF. The CDR3 DNA reads TGCAGTGCTAGGATAGCGGGAGCAGATACGCAGTATTTT. V and J are TRBV20-1 and TRBJ2-3; 9 positions agree with TRBD2. Germline CDR1 DFQATT, CDR2 SNEGSKA (reference sequence). The CDR3 consists of 13 residues. The trim removed 3 bases at V and 4 bases at J, leaving 2 bases unmatched.

A few counts support this clonotype. The rearrangement uses TRBV6-1 and TRBJ2-7; no clear D. The V end lost 1 base, the J end lost 0 bases, and 10 bases lay between the germline ends. CDR1 and CDR2 from the germline V gene are MNHNS and SASEGT. The CDR3 spans 15 residues. Here the CDR3 reads CASSEGLGISYEQYF. For the CDR3, the DNA is TGTGCCAGCAGTGAAGGGCTAGGTATCTCCTACGAGCAGTACTTC.

This clonotype was detected a few times. J is TRBJ2-7 and V is TRBV7-6; TRBD1 matches at 7 bases. J gave up 3 bases and V 4 bases, and 3 bases lay outside the gene matches. The CDR3 totals 13 residues. The germline V gene encodes CDR1 SGHVS and CDR2 FNYEAQ. CDR3 DNA sequence: TGTGCCAGCAGCTCGGGACAGCACTACGAGCAGTACTTC. Translation gives CASSSGQHYEQYF.

In this sample, this clonotype turned up a few times. The chain joins TRBV29-1 to TRBJ2-7, with 10 bases fitting TRBD1. J was trimmed by 3 bases and V by 0 bases; bases with no gene match: 2. The CDR3 length is 14 residues. Germline values: CDR1 SQVTM, CDR2 ANQGSEA. The CDR3 loop reads CSVEEGTGVYEQYF. The DNA of the CDR3 is TGCAGCGTTGAAGAGGGGACAGGGGTCTACGAGCAGTACTTC.

This clonotype was counted ten times or more. The genes are TRBV11-2 and TRBJ2-2; D not certain. Germline CDR1 is SGHAT and CDR2 is FQNNGV. The V gene lost 4 bases and the J gene lost 6 bases, with 12 bases spanning the gap. The CDR3 has 14 residues. The CDR3 DNA reads as TGTGCCAGCAGCTCAAATCCCAACTCCGGGGAGCTGTTTTTT. It yields the protein CASSSNPNSGELFF.

The chain recombines TRBV20-1 with TRBJ2-2; D perhaps matches TRBD2 (6 bases). Between the trimmed V and J ends, which lost 3 bases and 1 base, there was a span of 9 bases. The CDR3 loop spans 14 amino acids. CDR1 and CDR2 (germline): DFQATT, SNEGSKA (reference sequence). The CDR3 loop is CSASLRENTGELFF. The CDR3 nucleotides are TGCAGTGCTAGTCTGCGGGAGAACACCGGGGAGCTGTTTTTT.

The chain uses TRBV12-3 or TRBV12-4 and TRBJ2-3; the D gene is possibly TRBD2 (5 bases). The V and J ends lost 6 bases and 4 bases respectively, with 17 bases between them. This CDR3 comprises 15 residues. The CDR3 DNA sequence: TGTGCCAGCAGGGCCAAAACTAGTTCTGCAGATACGCAGTATTTT. Translated, it gives CASRAKTSSADTQYF.

This clonotype was seen a handful of times. In DNA, the CDR3 is TGTGCCAGCAGTTTATCGGGACTAGCGGGAGGAGGGAGCACAGATACGCAGTATTTT. Amino acids: CASSLSGLAGGGSTDTQYF. V and J are TRBV12-3 or TRBV12-4 and TRBJ2-3, with TRBD2 identical over 15 bases. CDR3 length equals 19 residues. V gave up 2 bases and J gave up 0 bases; unmatched junction bases: 6.

This clonotype was detected a few times. The rearrangement uses TRBV20-1 and TRBJ2-4; D remains unclear. CDR1 and CDR2 (germline): DFQATT, SNEGSKA (reference sequence). CDR3 length: 15 residues. V lost 2 bases and J lost 0, with 11 bases in between. This chain's CDR3 is CSARSQTVAKNIQYF. In DNA form, the CDR3 reads TGCAGTGCTAGATCCCAGACGGTAGCCAAAAACATTCAGTACTTC.